This T cell receptor (beta chain) was obtained from a study of beta chain features in type 1 diabetes. Germline-derived CDR1 and CDR2 are MDHEN and SYDVKM. This CDR3 contains 17 residues. V was pared by 5 bases and J by 1 base, with 18 bases between. Isolated RNA was reverse transcribed in full, so expressed TCRB transcripts were sequenced. Produced via immunoSEQ multiplex PCR; TCRdb's table is partial and in-frame only. The sample records some 180,000 clones, approximately 13% being singletons. This clone occurred a few times. The sequencing input was central memory CD4+ T cells from blood. This TCR came from a woman younger than 30 in good health. This chain uses TRBV28 with TRBJ1-5; D gene uncertain. The CDR3 DNA reads TGTGCCAGCAGTGCCTCGGGTTCGCGCCCGAGCAATCAGCCCCAGCATTTT. It codes for CASSASGSRPSNQPQHF.